The 3 T cell receptor beta chains reported below all come from one sample, sequenced in a study of T cell repertoires in cytomegalovirus infection. TCRdb called the reads again in MiXCR, with one record for every CDR3 protein. This sample has hundreds of thousands of distinct CDR3 sequences; 33% occur once, and the top ten carry roughly 15%. These TCRs are of unknown antigen specificity. Sequenced material: cultured PBMCs, taken from culture after CMV antigen stimulation. These receptors came from a human donor in good health (CMV status not recorded). Some clones in this sample may be carry-over from other donors' samples.

This sequence joins TRBV20-1 and TRBJ2-2; D is ambiguous. The V gene's germline CDR1 is DFQATT and CDR2 SNEGSKA (reference sequence). Between the trimmed V and J ends, which lost 1 base and 0 bases, there was a span of 9 bases. This CDR3 is built from 15 residues. The CDR3 coding sequence is TGCAGTGCTAGAGTCGCGGTTTCGAACACCGGGGAGCTGTTTTTT. It codes for CSARVAVSNTGELFF.

The chain recombines TRBV7-8 with TRBJ2-7; 7 positions agree with TRBD1. This CDR3 is built from 15 residues. CDR1 is SGHVS, CDR2 FQNEAQ, per germline. V was clipped by 5 bases and J by 1 base; unmatched bases: 8. The CDR3 spells CASSALQGTSYEQYF. Here the CDR3 DNA reads TGTGCCAGCAGCGCACTACAGGGGACATCCTACGAGCAGTACTTC.

The rearrangement links TRBV12-3 or TRBV12-4 to TRBJ2-1; 8 nucleotides align to TRBD2. V lost 10 bases, J lost 7 bases, and 15 bases stayed unmatched. CDR3 length: 15 amino acids. CDR3 coding DNA: TGTGCCACCGACCGGGGGGGCGGGAGAGTGAATGAGCAGTTCTTC. Its protein is CATDRGGGRVNEQFF.